One sample yielded the 25 T cell receptor beta chains listed below, sequenced in a study of blood T cell repertoires in COVID-19. The repertoire was sequenced with immunoSEQ multiplex PCR; TCRdb's copy has only in-frame clones and lacks some. The sample carries over 25,000 clones, roughly 90% recorded once. The sequencing sample was made of peripheral blood. The receptors derive from a human donor with active COVID-19. The donor label of this sample is uncertain.

V and J are TRBV6-5 and TRBJ2-1; the D gene is possibly TRBD2 (5 bases). Trimming shortened V by 5 bases and J by 9 bases, and 11 bases separated the two germline ends. Per germline, CDR1 MNHEY and CDR2 SVGAGI. The CDR3 contains 12 residues. In nucleotides, the CDR3 is TGTGCCAGCAGTCCGCAAGGAGGTGAGCAGTTCTTC. The encoded protein is CASSPQGGEQFF.

The chain carries TRBV27 and TRBJ1-1; TRBD1 agrees at 7 bases. Germline CDR1 reads MNHEY; CDR2 reads SMNVEV (reference sequence). Losses at the gene ends were 5 bases for V and 1 base for J; bases not matched to a gene: 10. The CDR3 runs 16 residues. The CDR3 nucleotides read TGTGCCAGCAGTCCCTTGGGACAGCTAGGGAACACTGAAGCTTTCTTT. Encoded protein: CASSPLGQLGNTEAFF.

The chain joins TRBV6-5 to TRBJ1-2; D is unclear. The CDR3 is 14 residues long. The V end lost 6 bases, the J end lost 7 bases, and 18 bases lay between the germline ends. CDR1 and CDR2 (germline): MNHEY, SVGAGI. CDR3 loop: CASSLAGPVGGYTF. CDR3 nucleotide sequence: TGTGCCAGCAGCCTGGCTGGGCCGGTAGGTGGCTACACCTTC.

The CDR3 loop is CASSLKGGRHEKLFF. CDR3 coding DNA: TGTGCCAGCAGCTTAAAGGGGGGGCGCCATGAAAAACTGTTTTTT. V and J are TRBV7-2 and TRBJ1-4; D possibly corresponds to TRBD1 (6 bases). The V gene's germline CDR1 is SGHTA and CDR2 FQGNSA. The V and J ends lost 2 bases and 6 bases respectively, with 13 bases between them. The CDR3 runs to 15 residues.

The rearrangement links TRBV2 to TRBJ1-6, with 9 nucleotides matching TRBD1. Germline CDR1 and CDR2: SNHLY and FYNNEI. V was pared by 4 bases and J by 4 bases, with 2 bases of the junction left unmatched. The CDR3 totals 15 residues. The CDR3 DNA sequence: TGTGCCAGCAGTGGTGGGACAGGGTATAATTCACCCCTCCACTTT. This codes for CASSGGTGYNSPLHF.

The gene calls are TRBV27 and TRBJ2-3; 8 bases map to TRBD2. V was pared by 1 base and J by 2 bases, with 2 bases of the junction left unmatched. The germline V gene has CDR1 MNHEY and CDR2 SMNVEV (reference sequence). The CDR3 runs 15 residues. CDR3 amino acids: CASSLLREVTDTQYF. The CDR3 coding sequence is TGTGCCAGCAGTTTATTGCGGGAGGTCACAGATACGCAGTATTTT.

The J gene is TRBJ2-3, the V gene TRBV14, with a weak D call TRBD2 (6 bases). The V end was cut by 4 bases, the J end by 1 base, with 15 bases between. Germline V gene lookup returns CDR1 SGHDN and CDR2 FVKESK. The CDR3 is made up of 16 amino acids. CDR3 coding DNA: TGTGCCAGCAGCCTTAGGTCCCTAGCGCGCACAGATACGCAGTATTTT. Residues: CASSLRSLARTDTQYF.

For this clone: Other DNA sequences in the same sample also yield this CDR3. The V gene is TRBV6-5, the J gene TRBJ1-2, with D unresolved. Looked up from germline, CDR1 is MNHEY and CDR2 is SVGAGI. V was shortened by 3 bases and J by 2 bases, with 7 bases between the two germline ends. The CDR3 sequence is 13 residues long. Here the CDR3 reads CASSYSGNYGYTF. CDR3 nucleotide sequence: TGTGCCAGCAGTTATTCCGGGAACTATGGCTACACCTTC.

The CDR3 DNA reads TGTGCCAGCAGCCAACCCCAGGGGGCGAGTGAGACCCAGTACTTC. Its protein product is CASSQPQGASETQYF. This chain links TRBV4-2 with TRBJ2-5, with 8 bases matching TRBD1. The CDR3 loop spans 15 amino acids. V lost 2 bases and J lost 5; bases outside the gene matches: 7. Looked up from germline, CDR1 is LGHNA and CDR2 is YNFKEQ.

The chain joins TRBV6-1 to TRBJ1-2, with D perhaps TRBD1 (5 bases). This CDR3 is 15 amino acids long. Trimming took 0 bases from V and 4 from J, leaving 12 bases between them. The germline V gene encodes CDR1 MNHNS and CDR2 SASEGT. The CDR3 DNA follows: TGTGCCAGCAGTGAAGCAGGTGGAGGGGCCTATGGCTACACCTTC. As protein: CASSEAGGGAYGYTF.

This clone was picked up one time. V gene TRBV9 combines with J gene TRBJ2-3, with 8 bases matching TRBD2. This CDR3 is 16 amino acids long. From germline, CDR1 is SGDLS and CDR2 YYNGEE. The J segment lost 0 bases and the V segment lost 0 bases, leaving 3 bases of the junction unmatched. The DNA for the CDR3 is TGTGCCAGCAGCGTAGGGAGCGGGGGAAGCACAGATACGCAGTATTTT. It encodes CASSVGSGGSTDTQYF.

This clone was seen once. The chain employs TRBV30 and TRBJ1-2, with D perhaps TRBD1 (5 bases). V dropped 0 bases and J dropped 1 base, with 9 bases sitting between them. Germline loops: CDR1 GTSNPN, CDR2 SVGIG (reference sequence). CDR3 length: 14 amino acids. CDR3 nucleotide sequence: TGTGCCTGGAGTGTACGTCAGGGTAACTATGGCTACACCTTC. This gives the protein CAWSVRQGNYGYTF. Full variable domain (missing parts from reference TRBV30 and TRBJ1-2): SQTIHQWPATLVQPVGSPLSLECTVEGTSNPNLYWYRQAAGRGLQLLFYSVGIGQISSEVPQNLSASRPQDRQFILSSKKLLLSDSGFYLCAWSVRQGNYGYTFGSGTRLTVV.

This chain uses TRBV4-2 with TRBJ2-7; D possibly corresponds to TRBD2 (6 bases). The CDR3 has 16 residues. Germline lookup yields CDR1 LGHNA and CDR2 YNFKEQ. The ends were cut back, 0 bases at V and 0 bases at J, with 12 bases in the middle. The CDR3 is CASSQEAEGISYEQYF. The CDR3 nucleotides are TGTGCCAGCAGCCAAGAAGCGGAGGGAATCTCCTACGAGCAGTACTTC.

This sequence joins TRBV6-5 and TRBJ2-2, with TRBD1 as a possible D gene (5 bases). Germline V lookup: CDR1 MNHEY, CDR2 SVGAGI. V was clipped by 6 bases and J by 8 bases, with 16 bases between them. CDR3 length equals 14 residues. The CDR3 nucleotides read TGTGCCAGCAGCCGTCACCAGACAGCTGGGGAGCTGTTTTTT. It specifies CASSRHQTAGELFF.

This sequence joins TRBV5-1 and TRBJ2-7; 8 bases agree with TRBD2. Looked up from germline, CDR1 is SGHRS and CDR2 is YFSETQ. V was clipped by 0 bases and J by 6 bases; unmatched bases: 8. CDR3 length: 15 residues. The CDR3 sequence: CASSLEIREGGEQYF. CDR3 coding DNA: TGCGCCAGCAGCTTGGAGATTCGGGAGGGCGGCGAGCAGTACTTC. Complete variable domain (other parts from reference TRBV5-1 and TRBJ2-7): KAGVTQTPRYLIKTRGQQVTLSCSPISGHRSVSWYQQTPGQGLQFLFEYFSETQRNKGNFPGRFSGRQFSNSRSEMNVSTLELGDSALYLCASSLEIREGGEQYFGPGTRLTVT.

The V and J genes are TRBV7-2 and TRBJ2-7; TRBD2 is a possible D gene (5 bases). This CDR3 has 15 residues. V shed 2 bases and J shed 1 base, with 12 bases lying between them. Germline V gives CDR1 SGHTA, CDR2 FQGNSA. CDR3 sequence: CASSLLPSKSYEQYF. In DNA, the CDR3 is TGTGCCAGCAGCTTACTCCCTAGCAAATCCTACGAGCAGTACTTC. The full variable domain, in which reference TRBV7-2 and TRBJ2-7 provide the parts outside the CDR3, is GAGVSQSPSNKVTEKGKDVELRCDPISGHTALYWYRQSLGQGLEFLIYFQGNSAPDKSGLPSDRFSAERTGGSVSTLTIQRTQQEDSAVYLCASSLLPSKSYEQYFGPGTRLTVT.

The J gene is TRBJ2-2, the V gene TRBV29-1, with a weak D call TRBD1 (6 bases). Trimming pared 8 bases from V and 5 bases from J, leaving 24 bases between. This CDR3 contains 16 residues. Germline-derived CDR1 and CDR2 are SQVTM and ANQGSEA. The CDR3 reads CSILVPLARGTGELFF. In DNA, the CDR3 is TGCAGCATACTCGTCCCCTTGGCGAGGGGGACCGGGGAGCTGTTTTTT.

The chain recombines TRBV19 with TRBJ1-5; the D is unclear. The V end lost 2 bases, the J end lost 4 bases, and 9 bases lay between the germline ends. Looked up from germline, CDR1 is LNHDA and CDR2 is SQIVND (reference sequence). The CDR3 runs 14 residues. CDR3 in DNA: TGTGCCAGTAGTATATCCGGGATTAATCAGCCCCAGCATTTT. This sequence encodes CASSISGINQPQHF.

V and J are TRBV6-5 and TRBJ1-3, with 7 bases that match TRBD1. J was trimmed by 3 bases and V by 8 bases; bases with no gene match: 10. The germline V gene has CDR1 MNHEY and CDR2 SVGAGI. This CDR3 is 15 amino acids long. CDR3 loop: CASAATGLVGNTIYF. CDR3 DNA: TGTGCCAGCGCTGCGACAGGGTTAGTTGGAAACACCATATATTTT.

Only one count was recorded for this clone. This sequence joins TRBV7-9 and TRBJ2-1; the match to TRBD2 covers 11 bases. CDR1 and CDR2 (germline): SEHNR, FQNEAQ (reference sequence). This CDR3 spans 15 amino acids. The V and J ends lost 6 bases and 6 bases, in that order; junction bases with no gene match: 7. The CDR3 protein is CASSAIAGGFNEQFF. For the CDR3, the DNA is TGTGCCAGCAGTGCGATAGCGGGAGGGTTCAATGAGCAGTTCTTC. Using reference TRBV7-9 and TRBJ2-1 for the parts outside the CDR3, the full variable domain is DTGVSQNPRHKITKRGQNVTFRCDPISEHNRLYWYRQTLGQGPEFLTYFQNEAQLEKSRLLSDRFSAERPKGSFSTLEIQRTEQGDSAMYLCASSAIAGGFNEQFFGPGTRLTVL.

This rearrangement joins TRBV11-2 to TRBJ2-7, with TRBD2 matching over 7 bases. The J segment lost 6 bases and the V segment lost 1 base, leaving 9 bases of the junction unmatched. Per the germline V gene, CDR1 is SGHAT and CDR2 is FQNNGV. The CDR3 runs to 15 residues. CDR3 protein: CASSLGGGGLGEQYF. Written as DNA, the CDR3 is TGTGCCAGCAGCTTAGGTGGCGGGGGTCTTGGCGAGCAGTACTTC.

The chain recombines TRBV16 with TRBJ1-5, with D unclear. CDR1 and CDR2 (germline): KGHSY, FQNENV. The CDR3 loop spans 17 amino acids. With 1 base removed from V and 5 bases from J, the gap between germline ends came to 18 bases. This CDR3 reads CASSQYGPAALYQPQHF. CDR3 coding DNA: TGTGCCAGCAGCCAATATGGGCCAGCCGCTTTATATCAGCCCCAGCATTTT.

The chain uses TRBV6-7 and TRBJ2-1, with 11 bases that match TRBD1. TRBV6-7 is noted as an ORF with a role that remains uncertain. This CDR3 contains 17 residues. The V segment lost 2 bases and the J segment 5 bases; nucleotides outside the gene matches: 8. The CDR3 region is CASSYPRTGGYHNEQFF. For the CDR3, the DNA is TGTGCCAGCAGTTACCCTCGGACAGGGGGCTACCACAATGAGCAGTTCTTC.

This clone occurred a few times. The chain has TRBV3-1 (or the pseudogene TRBV3-2) and TRBJ1-6, with 7 bases that match TRBD1. The germline V gene has CDR1 LGHDT and CDR2 YNNKEL (reference sequence). The CDR3 extends over 18 amino acids. The ends lost 0 bases at V and 0 bases at J; junction bases unmatched: 5. CDR3 DNA: TGTGCCAGCAGCCAAGATGGACAGGTCAGCTCCTATAATTCACCCCTCCACTTT. This translates into CASSQDGQVSSYNSPLHF.

As DNA, the CDR3 is TGTGCCAGCAGCTTAGTGCACCCCCGGGGCTACACCTTC. Protein: CASSLVHPRGYTF. The rearrangement joins TRBV7-2 to TRBJ1-2; D uncertain. This CDR3 comprises 13 residues. Germline loops: CDR1 SGHTA, CDR2 FQGNSA. Between the trimmed V and J ends, which lost 1 base and 8 bases, there was a span of 11 bases.